These T cell receptor beta chains were read from a single sample in a study of cytomegalovirus exposure and HLA in healthy donors. Sequencing was performed with immunoSEQ multiplex PCR; in TCRdb, only in-frame clones are kept and a portion is missing. The sample has roughly 180,000 clones, around nine tenths seen once. Sequencing was carried out using PBMCs. All receptors come from a man younger than 40 in good health and CMV-seropositive. The CDR3 runs from the conserved cysteine through the conserved F or W. Each record gives: clone size, D gene, J gene, V gene, CDR3 protein, CDR3 DNA. A D gene is named only where the DNA matches it firmly. Clone sizes are given selectively: once, few, many, or a class where the clone is expanded.

>.|.|TRBJ1-5|TRBV28
CASRSDGNQPQHF
TGTGCCAGCAGATCCGACGGCAATCAGCCCCAGCATTTT
>.|.|TRBJ2-7|TRBV15
CATSRDRLYEQYF
TGTGCCACCAGCAGAGATCGGCTCTACGAGCAGTACTTC
>.|TRBD1|TRBJ1-1|TRBV6-5
CASSRWDRSNTEAFF
TGTGCCAGCAGTCGGTGGGACAGATCGAACACTGAAGCTTTCTTT
>.|.|TRBJ1-2|TRBV19
CASSILGGSGYTF
TGTGCCAGTAGTATCCTGGGGGGATCTGGCTACACCTTC
>.|.|TRBJ2-7|TRBV11-2
CASSLGPPTGFHEQYF
TGTGCCAGCAGCTTAGGCCCCCCCACAGGGTTCCACGAGCAGTACTTC
>.|TRBD1|TRBJ1-1|TRBV4-1
CASSPGQWNTEAFF
TGCGCCAGCAGCCCGGGACAGTGGAACACTGAAGCTTTCTTT
>.|TRBD2|TRBJ2-5|TRBV4-2
CASSLGGTSGQETQYF
TGTGCCAGCAGCCTCGGGGGGACTAGCGGTCAAGAGACCCAGTACTTC
>.|TRBD1|TRBJ1-1|TRBV19
CASIRTGRTEAFF
TGTGCCAGTATTCGGACAGGGCGAACTGAAGCTTTCTTT
>.|.|TRBJ1-1|TRBV15
CATRTTGNTEAFF
TGTGCCACCCGTACCACGGGGAACACTGAAGCTTTCTTT
>.|.|TRBJ2-5|TRBV4-1
CASSQFRGGARETQYF
TGCGCCAGCAGCCAATTTAGGGGGGGGGCCCGGGAGACCCAGTACTTC
>.|.|TRBJ2-2|TRBV15
CATSVGVRWTGELFF
TGTGCCACCAGCGTAGGGGTACGGTGGACCGGGGAGCTGTTTTTT
>.|TRBD1|TRBJ1-2|TRBV5-1
CASSFRGQDNGYTF
TGCGCCAGCAGCTTTAGGGGACAGGATAATGGCTACACCTTC
>.|TRBD2|TRBJ2-7|TRBV6-5
CASSYSREGRGEQYF
TGTGCCAGCAGTTACTCGCGGGAGGGCCGAGGAGAGCAGTACTTC
>.|.|TRBJ1-2|TRBV4-3
CASSQDEYTNYGYTF
TGCGCCAGCAGCCAAGATGAGTATACGAACTATGGCTACACCTTC
>.|.|TRBJ1-2|TRBV5-8
CASSLGVGDGYTF
TGTGCCAGCAGCTTGGGAGTGGGGGATGGCTACACCTTC
>.|.|TRBJ1-2|TRBV7-9
CATTPSARINYGYTF
TGTGCCACTACCCCTTCAGCTCGTATCAACTATGGCTACACCTTC
>.|TRBD1|TRBJ2-7|TRBV6-5
CASSTLGQPYEQYF
TGTGCCAGCAGCACCCTGGGACAGCCCTACGAGCAGTACTTC
>.|TRBD1|TRBJ1-1|TRBV6-1
CASSGRDRGTFMNTEAFF
TGTGCCAGCAGTGGCCGGGACAGGGGCACCTTCATGAACACTGAAGCTTTCTTT
>.|TRBD1|TRBJ2-5|TRBV9
CASSVGSGTGMGETQYF
TGTGCCAGCAGCGTGGGATCCGGGACAGGGATGGGAGAGACCCAGTACTTC
>.|.|TRBJ2-1|TRBV2
CASKRDGENEQFF
TGTGCCAGCAAAAGGGACGGGGAAAATGAGCAGTTCTTC
>.|TRBD2|TRBJ2-1|TRBV6-6
CASSYVRTSSYNEQFF
TGTGCCAGCAGTTACGTCCGGACTAGCTCCTACAATGAGCAGTTCTTC
>.|TRBD1|TRBJ1-5|TRBV18
CASSPQDRVPNQPQHF
TGTGCCAGCTCACCTCAGGACAGGGTACCCAATCAGCCCCAGCATTTT
>.|.|TRBJ1-5|TRBV7-8
CASSFDETAFGNQPQHF
TGTGCCAGCAGCTTCGACGAGACGGCGTTTGGCAATCAGCCCCAGCATTTT
>.|TRBD1|TRBJ2-1|TRBV25-1
CASSWRQGTTYNEQFF
TGTGCCAGCTCCTGGCGACAGGGTACGACGTACAATGAGCAGTTCTTC
>.|.|TRBJ1-2|TRBV5-1
CASSLWQAPNYGYTF
TGCGCCAGCAGCTTGTGGCAGGCGCCTAACTATGGCTACACCTTC
>.|.|TRBJ2-7|TRBV28
CASSLTEGPGEQYF
TGTGCCAGCAGTTTAACTGAGGGGCCGGGCGAGCAGTACTTC
>.|.|TRBJ1-2|TRBV18
CASSPGGNYGYTF
TGTGCCAGCTCACCCGGGGGTAACTATGGCTACACCTTC
>few|.|TRBJ2-7|TRBV5-4
CASSLGQSYEQYF
TGTGCCAGCAGCTTGGGCCAGAGTTACGAGCAGTACTTC
>few|TRBD1|TRBJ1-2|TRBV18
CASSPMDRVSYTF
TGTGCCAGCTCACCTATGGACAGGGTGAGCTACACCTTC
>.|TRBD1|TRBJ2-3|TRBV7-8
CASRAGTGADTQYF
TGTGCCAGCAGAGCCGGGACAGGGGCCGATACGCAGTATTTT
>.|.|TRBJ1-5|TRBV28
CASKGNQPQHF
TGTGCCAGCAAAGGGAATCAGCCCCAGCATTTT
>.|.|TRBJ2-2|TRBV12-2
CASRLNGRVAGGLGELFF
TGTGCAAGTCGCTTAAATGGACGAGTGGCGGGAGGGTTGGGGGAGCTGTTTTTT
>.|TRBD1|TRBJ1-1|TRBV11-1
CASSPMDRGLMNTEAFF
TGTGCCAGCAGCCCAATGGACAGGGGGCTCATGAACACTGAAGCTTTCTTT
>.|.|TRBJ2-5|TRBV7-2
CASSFRSETQYF
TGTGCCAGCAGCTTTCGTTCGGAGACCCAGTACTTC
>.|.|TRBJ1-1|TRBV27
CASSFPGNTEAFF
TGTGCCAGCAGTTTTCCAGGGAACACTGAAGCTTTCTTT
>.|TRBD1|TRBJ2-1|TRBV5-1
CASSLTAGGTNEQFF
TGCGCCAGCAGCCTAACGGCAGGGGGCACGAATGAGCAGTTCTTC
>.|.|TRBJ2-3|TRBV15
CATSRAGAMGTQYF
TGTGCCACCAGCAGAGCAGGGGCCATGGGTACGCAGTATTTT
>.|TRBD1|TRBJ1-6|TRBV2
CASSGLPGTAYNSPLHF
TGTGCCAGCAGTGGGCTTCCCGGGACAGCCTATAATTCACCCCTCCACTTT
>.|.|TRBJ1-2|TRBV7-2
CASSARAAGDYGYTF
TGTGCCAGCAGCGCACGGGCCGCAGGCGACTATGGCTACACCTTC
>.|.|TRBJ1-1|TRBV7-9
CASSSLRSFF
TGTGCCAGCAGCTCCCTACGTTCTTTCTTT
>.|.|TRBJ2-2|TRBV7-6
CASSPSPLLGELFF
TGTGCCAGCAGCCCATCTCCCTTGCTCGGGGAGCTGTTTTTT
>.|.|TRBJ2-1|TRBV2
CASNAYTDEQFF
TGTGCCAGCAATGCTTACACGGATGAGCAGTTCTTC
>once|.|TRBJ2-1|TRBV4-2
CASSQGLRSAYNEQFF
TGTGCCAGCAGCCAAGGGCTCAGGAGCGCGTACAATGAGCAGTTCTTC
>.|TRBD1|TRBJ1-2|TRBV9
CASSAGRGRYYGYTF
TGTGCCAGCAGCGCGGGCAGGGGGCGTTACTATGGCTACACCTTC
>.|TRBD2|TRBJ2-5|TRBV15
CATSSGGLAGTETQYF
TGTGCCACCAGCAGTGGGGGACTAGCGGGGACCGAGACCCAGTACTTC
>.|.|TRBJ2-7|TRBV6-1
CASSEAEDIIYEQYF
TGTGCCAGCAGTGAAGCGGAGGACATTATCTACGAGCAGTACTTC
>.|TRBD2|TRBJ2-1|TRBV7-9
CASSLEGGLAGGEQFF
TGTGCCAGCAGCTTAGAGGGGGGACTAGCGGGAGGTGAGCAGTTCTTC
>once|TRBD1|TRBJ2-4|TRBV29-1
CSVEADRGFKNIQYF
TGCAGCGTTGAAGCGGACAGGGGCTTCAAAAACATTCAGTACTTC
>.|.|TRBJ1-5|TRBV28
CASSLLASDTQRQPQHF
TGTGCCAGCAGTTTATTGGCCTCGGACACCCAAAGACAGCCCCAGCATTTT
>.|TRBD1|TRBJ2-7|TRBV25-1
CASSEADRGNYEQYF
TGTGCCAGCAGTGAAGCGGACAGGGGCAACTACGAGCAGTACTTC
>.|TRBD2|TRBJ2-3|TRBV7-9
CASSYSTSGTSDTQYF
TGTGCCAGCAGCTATAGCACTAGCGGGACTTCAGATACGCAGTATTTT
>.|TRBD1|TRBJ1-5|TRBV6-6
CASSYSTGDNQPQHF
TGTGCCAGCAGTTACTCGACAGGGGACAATCAGCCCCAGCATTTT
>.|TRBD1|TRBJ1-5|TRBV6-6
CASRDSTGVNQPQHF
TGTGCCAGCAGGGACAGTACAGGGGTCAATCAGCCCCAGCATTTT
>.|.|TRBJ1-2|TRBV6-6
CASSPKPDRGYTF
TGTGCCAGCAGTCCTAAACCAGATCGTGGCTACACCTTC
>.|.|TRBJ1-5|TRBV27
CASSLWGRQPQHF
TGTGCCAGCAGTTTATGGGGGCGTCAGCCCCAGCATTTT
>once|TRBD2|TRBJ2-7|TRBV4-1
CASSQGSSGSSYEQYF
TGCGCCAGCAGCCAAGGCTCTAGCGGGAGCTCCTACGAGCAGTACTTC
>.|.|TRBJ2-7|TRBV4-1
CASSLDGRYEQYF
TGCGCCAGCAGCCTTGACGGTCGGTACGAGCAGTACTTC